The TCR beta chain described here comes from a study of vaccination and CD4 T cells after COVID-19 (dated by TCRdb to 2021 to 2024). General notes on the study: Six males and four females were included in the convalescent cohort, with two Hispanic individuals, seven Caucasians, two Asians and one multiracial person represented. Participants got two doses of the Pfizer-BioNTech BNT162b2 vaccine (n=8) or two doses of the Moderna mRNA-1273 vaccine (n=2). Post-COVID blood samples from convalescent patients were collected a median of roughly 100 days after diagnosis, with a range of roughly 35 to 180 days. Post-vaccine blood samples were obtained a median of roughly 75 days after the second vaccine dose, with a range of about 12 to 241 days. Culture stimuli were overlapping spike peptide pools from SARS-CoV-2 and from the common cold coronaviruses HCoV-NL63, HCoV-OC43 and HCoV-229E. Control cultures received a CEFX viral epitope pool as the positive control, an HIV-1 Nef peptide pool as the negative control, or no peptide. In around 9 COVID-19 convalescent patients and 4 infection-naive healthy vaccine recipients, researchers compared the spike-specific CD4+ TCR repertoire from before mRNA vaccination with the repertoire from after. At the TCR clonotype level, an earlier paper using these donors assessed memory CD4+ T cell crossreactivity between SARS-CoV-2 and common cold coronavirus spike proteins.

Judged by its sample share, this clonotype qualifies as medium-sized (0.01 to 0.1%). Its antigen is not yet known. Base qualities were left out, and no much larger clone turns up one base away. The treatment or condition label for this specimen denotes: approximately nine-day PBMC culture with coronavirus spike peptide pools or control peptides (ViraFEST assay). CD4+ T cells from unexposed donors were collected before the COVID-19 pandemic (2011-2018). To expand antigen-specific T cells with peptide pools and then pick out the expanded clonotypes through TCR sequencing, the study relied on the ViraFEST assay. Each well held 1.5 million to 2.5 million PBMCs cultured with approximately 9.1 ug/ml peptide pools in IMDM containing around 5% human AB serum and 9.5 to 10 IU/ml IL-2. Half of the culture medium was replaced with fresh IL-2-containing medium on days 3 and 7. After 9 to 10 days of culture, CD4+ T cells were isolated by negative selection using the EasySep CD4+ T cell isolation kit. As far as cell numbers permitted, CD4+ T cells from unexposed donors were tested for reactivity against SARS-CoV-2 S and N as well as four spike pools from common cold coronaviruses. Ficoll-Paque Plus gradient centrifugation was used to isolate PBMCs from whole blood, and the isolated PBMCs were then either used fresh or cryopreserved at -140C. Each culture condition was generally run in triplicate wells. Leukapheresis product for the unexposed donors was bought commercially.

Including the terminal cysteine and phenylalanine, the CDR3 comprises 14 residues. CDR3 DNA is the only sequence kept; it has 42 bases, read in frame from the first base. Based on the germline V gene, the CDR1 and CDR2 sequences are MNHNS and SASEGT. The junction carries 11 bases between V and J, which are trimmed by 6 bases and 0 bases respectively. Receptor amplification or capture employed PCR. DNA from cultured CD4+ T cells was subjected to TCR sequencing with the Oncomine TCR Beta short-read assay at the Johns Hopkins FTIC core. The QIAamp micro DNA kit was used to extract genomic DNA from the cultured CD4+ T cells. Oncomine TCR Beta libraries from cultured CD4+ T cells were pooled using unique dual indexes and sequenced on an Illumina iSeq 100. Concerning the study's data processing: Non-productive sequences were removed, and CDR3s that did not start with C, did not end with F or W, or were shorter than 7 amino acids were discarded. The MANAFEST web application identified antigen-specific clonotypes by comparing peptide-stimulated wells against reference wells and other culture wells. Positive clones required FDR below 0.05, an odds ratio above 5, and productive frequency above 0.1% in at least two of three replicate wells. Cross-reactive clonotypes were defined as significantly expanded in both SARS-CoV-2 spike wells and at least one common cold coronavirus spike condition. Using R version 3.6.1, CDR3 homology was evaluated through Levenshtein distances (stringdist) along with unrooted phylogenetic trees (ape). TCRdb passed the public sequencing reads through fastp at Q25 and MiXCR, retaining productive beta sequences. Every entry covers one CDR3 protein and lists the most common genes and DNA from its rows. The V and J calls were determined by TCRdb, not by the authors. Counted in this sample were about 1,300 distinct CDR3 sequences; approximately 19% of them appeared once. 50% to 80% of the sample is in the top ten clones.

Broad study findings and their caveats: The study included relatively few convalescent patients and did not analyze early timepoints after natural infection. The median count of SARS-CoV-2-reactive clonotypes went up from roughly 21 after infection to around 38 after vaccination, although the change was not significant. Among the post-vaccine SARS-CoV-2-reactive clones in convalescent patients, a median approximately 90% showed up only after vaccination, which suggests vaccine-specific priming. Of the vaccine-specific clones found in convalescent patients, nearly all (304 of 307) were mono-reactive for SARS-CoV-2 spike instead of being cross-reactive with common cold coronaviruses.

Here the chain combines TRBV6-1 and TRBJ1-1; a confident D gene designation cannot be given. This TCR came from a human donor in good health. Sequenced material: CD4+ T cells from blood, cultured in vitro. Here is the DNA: TGTGCCAGCAGCGTCCTCCCTATGAACACTGAAGCTTTCTTT. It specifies CASSVLPMNTEAFF.